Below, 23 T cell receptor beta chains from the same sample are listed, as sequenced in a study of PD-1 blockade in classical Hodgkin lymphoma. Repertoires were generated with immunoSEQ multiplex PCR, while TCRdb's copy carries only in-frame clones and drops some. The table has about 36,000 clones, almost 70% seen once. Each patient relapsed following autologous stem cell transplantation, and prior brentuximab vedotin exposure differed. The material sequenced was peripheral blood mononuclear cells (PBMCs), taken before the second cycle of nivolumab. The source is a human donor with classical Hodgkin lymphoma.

The CDR3 reads CASSDGTAPRQNTGELFF. The CDR3 region has the DNA TGTGCCAGCAGTGATGGGACAGCTCCACGACAAAACACCGGGGAGCTGTTTTTT. The chain has TRBV2 and TRBJ2-2, with 7 bases fitting TRBD1. Unmatched junction bases numbered 12, after V lost 3 bases and J lost 2 bases. The CDR3 totals 18 residues. The germline V gene encodes CDR1 SNHLY and CDR2 FYNNEI.

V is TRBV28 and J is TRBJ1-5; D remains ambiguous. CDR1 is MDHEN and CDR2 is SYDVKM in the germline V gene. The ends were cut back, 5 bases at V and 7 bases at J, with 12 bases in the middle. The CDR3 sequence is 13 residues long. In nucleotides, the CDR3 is TGTGCCAGCAGTGCATTAAGTAACCAGCCCCAGCATTTT. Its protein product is CASSALSNQPQHF.

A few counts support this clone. The CDR3: CASSLGGDGMYGYTF. The CDR3 region has the DNA TGTGCCAGCAGCTTAGGAGGGGATGGGATGTATGGCTACACCTTC. The rearrangement joins TRBV11-3 to TRBJ1-2; D is possibly TRBD1 (5 bases). Germline V CDR1 and CDR2: SGHNT, YENEEA. V lost 1 base to trimming and J lost 5 bases, with 14 bases between them. CDR3 length: 15 amino acids.

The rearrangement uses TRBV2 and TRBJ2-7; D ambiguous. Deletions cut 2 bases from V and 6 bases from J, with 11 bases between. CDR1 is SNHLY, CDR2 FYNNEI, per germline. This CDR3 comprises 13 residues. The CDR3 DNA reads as TGTGCCAGCAGTGAATTGGAATCTTCCGAGCAGTACTTC. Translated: CASSELESSEQYF.

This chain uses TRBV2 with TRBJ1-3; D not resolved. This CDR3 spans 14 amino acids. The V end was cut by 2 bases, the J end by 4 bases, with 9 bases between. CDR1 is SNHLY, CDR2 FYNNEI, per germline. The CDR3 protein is CASSEFSAGNTIYF. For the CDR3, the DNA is TGTGCCAGCAGTGAATTTTCAGCCGGAAACACCATATATTTT.

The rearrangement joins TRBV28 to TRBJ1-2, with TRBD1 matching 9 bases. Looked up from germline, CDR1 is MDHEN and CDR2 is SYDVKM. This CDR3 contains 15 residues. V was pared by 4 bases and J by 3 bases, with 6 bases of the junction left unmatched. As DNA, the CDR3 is TGTGCCAGCAGTTCCGGGACAGGGACCCACTATGGCTACACCTTC. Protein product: CASSSGTGTHYGYTF.

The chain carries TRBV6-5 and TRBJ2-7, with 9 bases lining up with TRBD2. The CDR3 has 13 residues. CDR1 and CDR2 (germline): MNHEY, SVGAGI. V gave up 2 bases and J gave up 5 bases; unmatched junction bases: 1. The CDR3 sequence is CASSYGGGDEQYF. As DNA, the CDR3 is TGTGCCAGCAGTTACGGCGGGGGGGACGAGCAGTACTTC.

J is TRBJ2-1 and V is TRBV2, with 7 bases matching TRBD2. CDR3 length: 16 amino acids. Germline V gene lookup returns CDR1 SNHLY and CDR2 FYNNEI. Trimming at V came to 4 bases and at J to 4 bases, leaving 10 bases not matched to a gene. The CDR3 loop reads CASSGRPSGPYNEQFF. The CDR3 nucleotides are TGTGCCAGCAGTGGAAGACCTAGCGGTCCTTACAATGAGCAGTTCTTC.

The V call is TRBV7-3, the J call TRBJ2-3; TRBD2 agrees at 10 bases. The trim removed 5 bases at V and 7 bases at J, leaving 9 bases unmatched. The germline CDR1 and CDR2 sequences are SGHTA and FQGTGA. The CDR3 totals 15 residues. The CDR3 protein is CASSASSGSGYTQYF. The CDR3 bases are TGTGCCAGCAGCGCTTCTAGCGGGAGCGGTTATACGCAGTATTTT.

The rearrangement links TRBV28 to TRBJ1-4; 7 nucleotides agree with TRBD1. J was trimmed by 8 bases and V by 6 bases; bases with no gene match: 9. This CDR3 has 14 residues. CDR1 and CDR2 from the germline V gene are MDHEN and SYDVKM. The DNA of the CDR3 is TGTGCCAGCAGGTATGGAGGGGGCCAGGAAAAACTGTTTTTT. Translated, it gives CASRYGGGQEKLFF.

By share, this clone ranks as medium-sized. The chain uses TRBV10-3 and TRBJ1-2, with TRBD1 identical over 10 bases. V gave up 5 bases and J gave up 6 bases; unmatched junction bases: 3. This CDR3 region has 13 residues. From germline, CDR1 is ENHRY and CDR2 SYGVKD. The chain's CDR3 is CAISPTGGDGYTF. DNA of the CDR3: TGTGCCATCAGTCCGACAGGGGGCGATGGCTACACCTTC.

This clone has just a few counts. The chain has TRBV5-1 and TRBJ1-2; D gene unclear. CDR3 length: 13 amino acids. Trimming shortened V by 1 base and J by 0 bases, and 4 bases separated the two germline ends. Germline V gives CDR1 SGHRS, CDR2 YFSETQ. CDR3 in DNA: TGCGCCAGCAGCTTGTCAGCTAACTATGGCTACACCTTC. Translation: CASSLSANYGYTF.

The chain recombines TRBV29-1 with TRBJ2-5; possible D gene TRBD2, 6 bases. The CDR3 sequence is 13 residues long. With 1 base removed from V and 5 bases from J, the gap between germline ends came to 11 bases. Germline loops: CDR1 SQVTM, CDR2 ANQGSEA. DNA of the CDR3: TGCAGCGTTGAAGGCGGGAATGCCGAGACCCAGTACTTC. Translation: CSVEGGNAETQYF.

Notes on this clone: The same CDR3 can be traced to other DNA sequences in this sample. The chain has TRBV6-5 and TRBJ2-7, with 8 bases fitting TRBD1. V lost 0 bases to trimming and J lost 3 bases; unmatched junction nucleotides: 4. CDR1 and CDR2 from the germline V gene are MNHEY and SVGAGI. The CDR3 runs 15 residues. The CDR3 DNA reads TGTGCCAGCAGTTACTCTGGAGACAGGGGCTACGAGCAGTACTTC. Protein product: CASSYSGDRGYEQYF.

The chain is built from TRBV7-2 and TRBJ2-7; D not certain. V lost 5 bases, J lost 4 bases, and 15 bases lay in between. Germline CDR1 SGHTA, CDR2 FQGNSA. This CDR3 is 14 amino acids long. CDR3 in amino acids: CASSPAPALYEQYF. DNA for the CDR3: TGTGCCAGCAGCCCGGCCCCCGCCCTTTACGAGCAGTACTTC.

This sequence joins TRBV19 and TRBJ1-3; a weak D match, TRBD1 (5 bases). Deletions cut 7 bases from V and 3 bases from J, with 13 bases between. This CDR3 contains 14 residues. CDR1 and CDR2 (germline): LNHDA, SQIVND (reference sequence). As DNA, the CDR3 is TGTGCCAGTAATGAGGACACCTTTGGAAACACCATATATTTT. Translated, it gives CASNEDTFGNTIYF.

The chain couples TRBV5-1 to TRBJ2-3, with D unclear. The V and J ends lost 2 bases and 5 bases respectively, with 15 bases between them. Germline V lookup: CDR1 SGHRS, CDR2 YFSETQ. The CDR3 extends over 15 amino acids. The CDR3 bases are TGCGCCAGCAGCTTACTGGGGATGCTACAAGATACGCAGTATTTT. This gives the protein CASSLLGMLQDTQYF.

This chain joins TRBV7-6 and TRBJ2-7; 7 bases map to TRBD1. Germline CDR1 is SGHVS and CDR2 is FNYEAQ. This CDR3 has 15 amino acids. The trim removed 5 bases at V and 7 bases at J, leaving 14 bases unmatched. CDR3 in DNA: TGTGCCAGCAGCCAGAGTTCGACAGGGAGCTGGGAGCAGTACTTC. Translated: CASSQSSTGSWEQYF.

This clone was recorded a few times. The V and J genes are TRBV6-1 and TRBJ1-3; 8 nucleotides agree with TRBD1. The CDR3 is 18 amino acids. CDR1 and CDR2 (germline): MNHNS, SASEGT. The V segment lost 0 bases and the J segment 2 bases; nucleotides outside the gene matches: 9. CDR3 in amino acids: CASSEAVWSTGAGNTIYF. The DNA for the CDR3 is TGTGCCAGCAGTGAAGCGGTCTGGTCGACAGGGGCTGGAAACACCATATATTTT.

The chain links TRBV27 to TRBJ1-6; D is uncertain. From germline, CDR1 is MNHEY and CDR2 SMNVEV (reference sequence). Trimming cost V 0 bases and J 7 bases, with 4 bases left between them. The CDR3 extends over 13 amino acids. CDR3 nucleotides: TGTGCCAGCAGTTTATCGGGGAATTCACCCCTCCACTTT. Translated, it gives CASSLSGNSPLHF.

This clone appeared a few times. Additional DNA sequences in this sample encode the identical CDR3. The CDR3 loop reads CASRRNTGELFF. The CDR3 coding sequence is TGTGCCAGCAGACGAAACACCGGGGAGCTGTTTTTT. The rearrangement uses TRBV6-5 and TRBJ2-2; D unresolved. This CDR3 is built from 12 residues. Per germline, CDR1 MNHEY and CDR2 SVGAGI. V lost 6 bases, J lost 2 bases, and 4 bases lay in between.

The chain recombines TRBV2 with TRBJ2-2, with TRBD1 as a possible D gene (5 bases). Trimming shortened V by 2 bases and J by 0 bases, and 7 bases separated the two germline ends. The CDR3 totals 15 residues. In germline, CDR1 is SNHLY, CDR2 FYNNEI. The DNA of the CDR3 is TGTGCCAGCAGTGAAAGGGGAACGAACACCGGGGAGCTGTTTTTT. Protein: CASSERGTNTGELFF.

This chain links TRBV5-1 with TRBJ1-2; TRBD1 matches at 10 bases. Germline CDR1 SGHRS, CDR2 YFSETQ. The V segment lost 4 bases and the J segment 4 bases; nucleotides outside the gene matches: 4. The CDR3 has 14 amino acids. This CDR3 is CASSTTGGFYGYTF. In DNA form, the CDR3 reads TGCGCCAGCAGCACGACAGGGGGCTTCTATGGCTACACCTTC.